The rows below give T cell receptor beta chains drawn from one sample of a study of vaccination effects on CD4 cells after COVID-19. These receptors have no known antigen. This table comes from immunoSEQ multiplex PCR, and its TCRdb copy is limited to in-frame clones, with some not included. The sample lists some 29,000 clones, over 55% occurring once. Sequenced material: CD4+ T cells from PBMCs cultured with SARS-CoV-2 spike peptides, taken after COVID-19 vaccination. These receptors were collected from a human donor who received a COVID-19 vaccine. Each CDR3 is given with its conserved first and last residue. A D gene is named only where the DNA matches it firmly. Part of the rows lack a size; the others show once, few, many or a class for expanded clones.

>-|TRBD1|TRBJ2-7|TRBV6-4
CASSEGSDRVHPPCEQYF
TGTGCCAGCAGTGAGGGGTCGGACAGGGTTCATCCCCCTTGCGAGCAGTACTTC
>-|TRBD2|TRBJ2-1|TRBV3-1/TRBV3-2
CASSQEAGHYNEQFF
TGTGCCAGCAGCCAAGAAGCGGGGCATTACAATGAGCAGTTCTTC
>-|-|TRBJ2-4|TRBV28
CASSFGQGLAKNIQYF
TGTGCCAGCAGTTTCGGCCAAGGGCTAGCCAAAAACATTCAGTACTTC
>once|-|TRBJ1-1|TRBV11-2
CASSLDRRGSEAFF
TGTGCCAGCAGCTTAGATCGACGGGGGAGTGAAGCTTTCTTT
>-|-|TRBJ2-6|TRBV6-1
CASSELLGPGAGANVLTF
TGTGCCAGCAGTGAGTTATTGGGACCCGGGGCTGGGGCCAACGTCCTGACTTTC
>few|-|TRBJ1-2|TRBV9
CASSTRGAVGYTF
TGTGCCAGCAGCACCCGCGGGGCGGTTGGCTACACCTTC
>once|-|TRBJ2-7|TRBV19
CASSFTAGLPYEQYF
TGTGCCAGTAGTTTCACCGCGGGACTCCCTTACGAGCAGTACTTC
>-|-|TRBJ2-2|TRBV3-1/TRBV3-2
CASSQGGAGNTGELFF
TGTGCCAGCAGCCAGGGGGGAGCGGGGAACACCGGGGAGCTGTTTTTT
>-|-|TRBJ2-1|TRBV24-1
CATSDALYNEQFF
TGTGCCACCAGTGATGCTCTCTACAATGAGCAGTTCTTC
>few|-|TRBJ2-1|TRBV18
CASSLSGRRNEQFF
TGTGCCAGCTCACTGTCGGGCCGGAGGAATGAGCAGTTCTTC
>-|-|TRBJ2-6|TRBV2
CASSAGANVLTF
TGTGCCAGCAGTGCCGGGGCCAACGTCCTGACTTTC
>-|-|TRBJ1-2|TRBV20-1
CSASRQATGYTF
TGCAGTGCGAGTCGACAGGCTACTGGCTACACCTTC
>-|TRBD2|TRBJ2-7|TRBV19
CASSINTGGYYEQYF
TGTGCCAGTAGTATAAACACGGGAGGGTACTACGAGCAGTACTTC
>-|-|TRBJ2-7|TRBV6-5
CASSLTRGGEQYF
TGTGCCAGCAGTCTTACCCGAGGCGGCGAGCAGTACTTC
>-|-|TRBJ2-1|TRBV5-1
CASKDYNEQFF
TGCGCCAGCAAGGACTACAATGAGCAGTTCTTC
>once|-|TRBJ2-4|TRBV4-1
CASSSPGVKAKNIQYF
TGCGCCAGCAGCTCGCCGGGAGTGAAAGCCAAAAACATTCAGTACTTC
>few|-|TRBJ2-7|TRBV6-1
CASSEPGQGIGEQYF
TGTGCCAGCAGTGAACCGGGGCAGGGAATCGGCGAGCAGTACTTC
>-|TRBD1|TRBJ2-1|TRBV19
CASGEDRDFYNEQFF
TGTGCCAGTGGGGAGGACAGGGACTTCTACAATGAGCAGTTCTTC
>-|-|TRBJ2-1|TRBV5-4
CASSLKAGTSFHNEQFF
TGTGCCAGCAGCTTGAAAGCGGGCACTAGCTTCCACAATGAGCAGTTCTTC
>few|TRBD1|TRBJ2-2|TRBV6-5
CASSRQGGTGELFF
TGTGCCAGCAGTAGACAGGGGGGCACCGGGGAGCTGTTTTTT
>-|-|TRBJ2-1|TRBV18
CASSPGRSGEQFF
TGTGCCAGCTCCCCAGGTCGGTCCGGTGAGCAGTTCTTC
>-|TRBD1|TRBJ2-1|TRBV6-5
CASSRTGEAYNEQFF
TGTGCCAGCAGCCGGACAGGGGAGGCTTACAATGAGCAGTTCTTC
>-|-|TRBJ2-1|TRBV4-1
CASRHTWLGETLYNEQFF
TGCGCCAGCAGACATACCTGGCTGGGGGAAACCCTCTACAATGAGCAGTTCTTC
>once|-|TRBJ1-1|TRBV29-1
CSVAAQGVGTEAFF
TGCAGCGTTGCTGCCCAGGGTGTAGGGACTGAAGCTTTCTTT
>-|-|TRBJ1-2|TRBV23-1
CASSQSKGSYTF
TGCGCCAGCAGTCAATCAAAAGGGAGCTACACCTTC
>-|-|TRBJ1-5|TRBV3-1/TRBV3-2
CASSQSGQPQHF
TGTGCCAGCAGCCAAAGCGGTCAGCCCCAGCATTTT
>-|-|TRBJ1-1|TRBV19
CASSIDLGLNTEAFF
TGTGCCAGTAGTATAGATCTGGGATTGAACACTGAAGCTTTCTTT
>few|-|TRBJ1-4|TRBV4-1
CASSWGIATNEKLFF
TGCGCCAGCAGTTGGGGAATTGCAACTAATGAAAAACTGTTTTTT
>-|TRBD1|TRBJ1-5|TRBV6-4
CASSGQGDQPQHF
TGTGCCAGCAGCGGACAGGGGGATCAGCCCCAGCATTTT
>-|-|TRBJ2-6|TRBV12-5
CASGEQGNSGANVLTF
TGTGCTAGTGGTGAACAGGGCAACTCTGGGGCCAACGTCCTGACTTTC
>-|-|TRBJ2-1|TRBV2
CASSTNNEQFF
TGTGCCAGCAGCACAAACAATGAGCAGTTCTTC
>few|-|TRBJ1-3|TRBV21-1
CAKSRRVDGDCTGNTIYF
TGTGCCAAATCTCGACGAGTTGACGGGGATTGCACTGGAAACACCATATATTTT
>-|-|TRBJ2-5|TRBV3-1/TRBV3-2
CASSPGPKETQYF
TGTGCCAGCAGCCCGGGACCGAAAGAGACCCAGTACTTC
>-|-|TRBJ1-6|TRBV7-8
CASSLTQNSPLHF
TGTGCCAGCAGCCTAACCCAGAATTCACCCCTCCACTTT
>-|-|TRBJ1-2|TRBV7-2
CASSLGSAYGYTF
TGTGCCAGCAGCTTAGGATCTGCTTATGGCTACACCTTC
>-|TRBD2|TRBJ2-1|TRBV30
CAWSTGTSGGANEQFF
TGTGCCTGGAGTACCGGGACTAGCGGGGGGGCCAATGAGCAGTTCTTC
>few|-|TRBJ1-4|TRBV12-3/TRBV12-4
CASGNRAEKLFF
TGTGCCAGCGGGAACAGGGCTGAAAAACTGTTTTTT
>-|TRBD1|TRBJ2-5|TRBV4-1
CASSHRGPGTQYF
TGCGCCAGCAGCCACAGGGGGCCGGGCACCCAGTACTTC
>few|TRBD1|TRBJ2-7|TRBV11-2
CASSRDRVREQYF
TGTGCCAGCAGCCGGGACAGGGTAAGGGAGCAGTACTTC